This T cell receptor beta chain was recorded in a study of brain T cells in children with intractable seizures. Details on this clone: Its antigen is as yet unknown.

Generated by immunoSEQ multiplex PCR, the TCRdb table keeps only in-frame clones and is missing some. In the table there are around 5,200 clones, 92% of which are singletons. Surgery cases with the highest brain T cell transcript signatures were chosen for sequencing. The CDR3 extends over 16 amino acids. CDR1 SGHRS and CDR2 YFSETQ come from the germline V gene. The J segment lost 3 bases and the V segment lost 1 base, leaving 3 bases of the junction unmatched. The study's findings and limits: Clones missing pre-surgery may reflect undersampling of that blood sample. Each case's top public CDR3 resembled known HCMV, EBV or influenza A CDR3s.

This sequence was found in a boy under three years old with focal cortical dysplasia and intractable seizures. The J gene is TRBJ2-3, the V gene TRBV5-1; TRBD2 agrees at 12 bases. Specimen: resected brain tissue, collected at surgery. CDR3: CASSLMTSGRTDTQYF. Written as DNA, the CDR3 is TGCGCCAGCAGCTTGATGACTAGCGGGAGAACAGATACGCAGTATTTT.